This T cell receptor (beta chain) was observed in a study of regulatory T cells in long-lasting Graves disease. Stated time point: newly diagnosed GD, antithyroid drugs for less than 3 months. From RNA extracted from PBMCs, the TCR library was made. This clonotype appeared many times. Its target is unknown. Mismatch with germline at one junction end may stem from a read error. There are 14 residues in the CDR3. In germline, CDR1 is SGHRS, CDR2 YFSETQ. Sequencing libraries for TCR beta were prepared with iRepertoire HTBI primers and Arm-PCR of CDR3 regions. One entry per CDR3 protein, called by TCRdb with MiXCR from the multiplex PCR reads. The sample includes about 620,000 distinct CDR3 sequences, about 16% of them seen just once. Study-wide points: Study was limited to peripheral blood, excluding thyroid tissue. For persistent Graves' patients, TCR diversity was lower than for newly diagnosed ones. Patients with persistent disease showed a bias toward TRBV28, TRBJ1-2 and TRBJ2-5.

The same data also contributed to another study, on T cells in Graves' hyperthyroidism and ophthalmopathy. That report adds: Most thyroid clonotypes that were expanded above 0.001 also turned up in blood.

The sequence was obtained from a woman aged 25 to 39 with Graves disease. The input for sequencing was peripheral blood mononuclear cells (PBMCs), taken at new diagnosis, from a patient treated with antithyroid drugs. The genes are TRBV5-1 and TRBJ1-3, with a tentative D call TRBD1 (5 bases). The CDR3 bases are TGTGCCAGCAGCCAGCAGGGAGGTGGAAACACCATATATTTT. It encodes CASSQQGGGNTIYF. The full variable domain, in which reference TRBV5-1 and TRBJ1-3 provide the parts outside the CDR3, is KAGVTQTPRYLIKTRGQQVTLSCSPISGHRSVSWYQQTPGQGLQFLFEYFSETQRNKGNFPGRFSGRQFSNSRSEMNVSTLELGDSALYLCASSQQGGGNTIYFGEGSWLTVV.